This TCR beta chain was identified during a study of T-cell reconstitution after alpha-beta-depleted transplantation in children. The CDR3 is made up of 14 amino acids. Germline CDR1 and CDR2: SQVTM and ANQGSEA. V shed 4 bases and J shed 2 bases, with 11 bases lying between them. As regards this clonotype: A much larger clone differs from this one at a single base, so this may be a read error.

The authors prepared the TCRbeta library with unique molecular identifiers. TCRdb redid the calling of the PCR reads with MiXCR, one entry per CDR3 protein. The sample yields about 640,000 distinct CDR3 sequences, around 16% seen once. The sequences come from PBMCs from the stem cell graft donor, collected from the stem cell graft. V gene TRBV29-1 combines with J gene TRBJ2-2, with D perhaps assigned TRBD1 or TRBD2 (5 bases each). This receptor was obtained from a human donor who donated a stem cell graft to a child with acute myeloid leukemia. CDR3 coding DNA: TGCAGCGTTGCAGTGGGACCCAACACCGGGGAGCTGTTTTTT. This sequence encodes CSVAVGPNTGELFF.